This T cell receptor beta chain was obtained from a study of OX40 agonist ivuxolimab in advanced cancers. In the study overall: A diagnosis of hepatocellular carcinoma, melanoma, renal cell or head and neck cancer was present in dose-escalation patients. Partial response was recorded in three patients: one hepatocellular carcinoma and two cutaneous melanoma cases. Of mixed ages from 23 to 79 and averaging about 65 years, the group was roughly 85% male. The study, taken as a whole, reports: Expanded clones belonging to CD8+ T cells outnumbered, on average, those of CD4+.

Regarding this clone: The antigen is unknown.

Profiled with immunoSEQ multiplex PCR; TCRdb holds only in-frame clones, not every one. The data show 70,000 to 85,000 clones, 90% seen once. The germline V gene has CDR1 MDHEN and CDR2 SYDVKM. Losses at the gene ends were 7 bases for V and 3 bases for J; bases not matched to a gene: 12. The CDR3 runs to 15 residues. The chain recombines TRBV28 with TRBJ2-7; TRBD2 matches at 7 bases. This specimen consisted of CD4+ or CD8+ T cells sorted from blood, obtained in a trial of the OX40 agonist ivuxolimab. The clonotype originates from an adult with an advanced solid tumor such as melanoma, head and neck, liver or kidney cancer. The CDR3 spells CASTISRDYDYEQYF. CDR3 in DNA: TGTGCCAGCACCATATCCAGGGACTATGACTACGAGCAGTACTTC.